These T cell receptor beta chains were read from a single sample in a study of T cell repertoires in cytomegalovirus infection. No cognate antigen is known for these TCRs. TCRdb passed the reads through MiXCR, listing each CDR3 protein once. The sample records tens of thousands of distinct CDR3 sequences, 20% to 25% being singletons. Sequencing used CD8+ T cells from cultured PBMCs, obtained from culture after CMV antigen stimulation. All receptors come from a human donor in good health (CMV status not recorded). Some clones in this sample may be carry-over from other donors' samples. The CDR3 runs from the conserved cysteine through the conserved F or W.

>TRBJ2-7|TRBV27
CASSFTQRGGSYEQYF
>TRBJ2-7|TRBV6-2/TRBV6-3
CASRAAIAGGLGEQYF
>TRBJ2-7|TRBV7-9
CASSPAMYEQYF
>TRBJ1-2|TRBV27
CASSPVGTGKYGYTF
>TRBJ1-5|TRBV23-1
CASSQHGQGEDQPQHF
>TRBJ2-1|TRBV6-2/TRBV6-3
CASTSRDGVKDEQFF
>TRBJ1-1|TRBV7-2
CASGRQGKMNTEAFF
>TRBJ2-7|TRBV11-2
CASSLEAGPGTYEQYF
>TRBJ2-7|TRBV7-2
CASSLVAGYEQYF
>TRBJ2-7|TRBV7-3
CASSPGRREPYEQYF
>TRBJ2-1|TRBV10-3
CAISEAGTTYNEQFF
>TRBJ2-2|TRBV7-3
CASSLMLRGLGGELFF
>TRBJ1-4|TRBV7-2
CASSPVEWEKLFF
>TRBJ2-3|TRBV12-3/TRBV12-4
CAITTGPKDTQYF
>TRBJ2-7|TRBV6-1
CASSEARWDRYEQYF
>TRBJ1-2|TRBV12-3/TRBV12-4
CASSLVLTNYGYTF
>TRBJ2-1|TRBV9
CASSALVGGANSYNEQFF
>TRBJ2-1|TRBV5-6
CASSSRLLNSYNEQFF
>TRBJ2-7|TRBV29-1
CSVLTGTGYEQYF
>TRBJ2-1|TRBV7-2
CASSLGGLHNEQFF
>TRBJ1-6|TRBV28
CASSSIPRDSYNSPLHF
>TRBJ1-1|TRBV19
CASSIFGNTEAFF
>TRBJ1-1|TRBV9
CASSEGGNTEAFF
>TRBJ1-5|TRBV12-3/TRBV12-4
CASSLKRQPQHF
>TRBJ1-4|TRBV20-1
CSARSWRDSDPNEKLFF
>TRBJ2-3|TRBV7-2
CASSLSGTSIGTDTQYF
>TRBJ1-6|TRBV7-8
CASSLEDGVSYNSPLHF
>TRBJ1-2|TRBV7-2
CACSPRRTGLNYGYTF
>TRBJ2-1|TRBV12-3/TRBV12-4
CASSPKGSGRYNEQFF
>TRBJ2-7|TRBV27
CASSLYAGTYEQYF
>TRBJ2-7|TRBV4-2
CASSQGTSGVYEQYF
>TRBJ2-1|TRBV5-1
CASSPGLAGVDNEQFF
>TRBJ2-4|TRBV7-2
CASSLGGAAGGPGKSKNIQYF
>TRBJ2-2|TRBV4-1
CASSLSSGANTGELFF
>TRBJ2-7|TRBV7-8
CASSPFQGLSYEQYF
>TRBJ2-6|TRBV7-8
CASSRQAPGANVLTF
>TRBJ2-1|TRBV12-3/TRBV12-4
CASSPDRSSYNEQFF
>TRBJ2-7|TRBV19
CASSLGLGNYEQYF